This T cell receptor (beta chain) was profiled in a study of cytomegalovirus exposure and HLA in healthy donors. Worth noting for this clone: Its specificity is unknown.

The PCR contained 60 Vbeta and 13 Jbeta primers. Under the authors' procedure: About 11 million of the about 80 million unique TCR beta chains counted in a later analysis were shared. TCRdb keeps only in-frame clones here, not all; method: immunoSEQ multiplex PCR. The V and J calls and clone size come from that table; D and trimming were worked out from the DNA. The data show over 100,000 clones, around 80% seen once. V lost 1 base, J lost 1 base, and 11 bases lay in between. CDR1 is SGDLS and CDR2 is YYNGEE in the germline V gene. This CDR3 comprises 15 residues. Overall study findings and caveats: A few V segments could not be told apart, such as TRBV6-2 and TRBV6-3, and were left out. Reported findings show TCR beta sequences accurately forecast HLA-A and HLA-B alleles in most subjects.

Sample: PBMCs. The clonotype originates from a female donor in good health and CMV-seropositive. The V and J genes are TRBV9 and TRBJ1-1, with D perhaps matching TRBD1 (6 bases). The CDR3 sequence: CASSVRDTGNTEAFF. CDR3 in DNA: TGTGCCAGCAGCGTAAGGGACACGGGGAACACTGAAGCTTTCTTT.